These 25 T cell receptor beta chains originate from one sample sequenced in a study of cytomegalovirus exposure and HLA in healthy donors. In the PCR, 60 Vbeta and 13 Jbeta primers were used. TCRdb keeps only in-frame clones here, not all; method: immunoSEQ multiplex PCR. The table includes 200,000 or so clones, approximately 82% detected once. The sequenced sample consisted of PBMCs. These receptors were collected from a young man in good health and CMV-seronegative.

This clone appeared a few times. CDR3 bases: TGTGCCAGTAGTCAATGGACAGTCATGAACACTGAAGCTTTCTTT. It is translated as CASSQWTVMNTEAFF. The V gene is TRBV19, the J gene TRBJ1-1, with D perhaps TRBD1 (6 bases). Germline V gene data show CDR1 as LNHDA and CDR2 as SQIVND (reference sequence). The germline V and J ends were trimmed by 5 bases and 0 bases, with 13 bases remaining between them. CDR3 length: 15 residues.

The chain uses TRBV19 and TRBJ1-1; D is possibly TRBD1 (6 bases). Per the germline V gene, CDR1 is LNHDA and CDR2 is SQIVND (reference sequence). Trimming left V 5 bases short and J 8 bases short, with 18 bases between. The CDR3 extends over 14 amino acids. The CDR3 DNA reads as TGTGCCAGTAGTGTATGGACAGCACCCCGAGAAGCTTTCTTT. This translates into CASSVWTAPREAFF. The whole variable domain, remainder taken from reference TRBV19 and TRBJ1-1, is DGGITQSPKYLFRKEGQNVTLSCEQNLNHDAMYWYRQDPGQGLRLIYYSQIVNDFQKGDIAEGYSVSREKKESFPLTVTSAQKNPTAFYLCASSVWTAPREAFFGQGTRLTVV.

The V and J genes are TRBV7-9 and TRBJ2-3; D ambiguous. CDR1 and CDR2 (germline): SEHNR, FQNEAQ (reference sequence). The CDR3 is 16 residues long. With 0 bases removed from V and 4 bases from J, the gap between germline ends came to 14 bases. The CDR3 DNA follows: TGTGCCAGCAGCTTAGCCCACCAAACCACGGCAGATACGCAGTATTTT. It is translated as CASSLAHQTTADTQYF.

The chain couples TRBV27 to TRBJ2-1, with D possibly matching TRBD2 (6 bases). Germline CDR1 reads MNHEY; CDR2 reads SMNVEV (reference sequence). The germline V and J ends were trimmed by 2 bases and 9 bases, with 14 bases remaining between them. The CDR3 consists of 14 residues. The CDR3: CASSLGGMGLEQFF. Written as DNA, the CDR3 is TGTGCCAGCAGTTTAGGGGGGATGGGGCTTGAGCAGTTCTTC.

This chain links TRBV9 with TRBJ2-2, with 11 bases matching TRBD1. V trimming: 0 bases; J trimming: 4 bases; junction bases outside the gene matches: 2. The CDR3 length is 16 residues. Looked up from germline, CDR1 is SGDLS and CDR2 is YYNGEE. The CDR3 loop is CASSVGTGGLTGELFF. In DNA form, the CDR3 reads TGTGCCAGCAGCGTAGGGACAGGGGGCCTCACCGGGGAGCTGTTTTTT. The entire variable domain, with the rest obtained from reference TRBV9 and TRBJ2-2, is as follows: DSGVTQTPKHLITATGQRVTLRCSPRSGDLSVYWYQQSLDQGLQFLIQYYNGEERAKGNILERFSAQQFPDLHSELNLSSLELGDSALYFCASSVGTGGLTGELFFGEGSRLTVL.

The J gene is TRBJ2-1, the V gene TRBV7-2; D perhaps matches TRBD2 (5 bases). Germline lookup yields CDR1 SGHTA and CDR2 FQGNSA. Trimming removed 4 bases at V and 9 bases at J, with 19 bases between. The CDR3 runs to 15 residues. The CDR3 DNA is TGTGCCAGCAGCTCCGGCTTTGATACACGGGGTGAGCAGTTCTTC. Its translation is CASSSGFDTRGEQFF.

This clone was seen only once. CDR3 sequence (DNA): TGCAGTGCCGACAGTGGCTATGGCTACACCTTC. This translates into CSADSGYGYTF. The chain is built from TRBV20-1 and TRBJ1-2; tentatively, D is TRBD1 (5 bases). Germline values: CDR1 DFQATT, CDR2 SNEGSKA (reference sequence). Trimming cost V 6 bases and J 4 bases, with 9 bases left between them. The CDR3 totals 11 residues.

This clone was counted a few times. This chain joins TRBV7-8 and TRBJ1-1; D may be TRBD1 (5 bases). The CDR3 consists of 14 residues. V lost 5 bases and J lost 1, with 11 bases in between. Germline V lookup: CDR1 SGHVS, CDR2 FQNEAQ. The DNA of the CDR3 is TGTGCCAGCAGCCGCAATCAGGGGAACACTGAAGCTTTCTTT. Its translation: CASSRNQGNTEAFF.

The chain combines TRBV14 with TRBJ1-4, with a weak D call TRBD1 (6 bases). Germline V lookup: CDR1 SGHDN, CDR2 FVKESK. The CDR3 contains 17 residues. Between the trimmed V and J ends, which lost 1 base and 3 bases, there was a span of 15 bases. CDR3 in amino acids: CASSQAGMGAANEKLFF. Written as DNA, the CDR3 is TGTGCCAGCAGCCAAGCGGGCATGGGGGCGGCTAATGAAAAACTGTTTTTT. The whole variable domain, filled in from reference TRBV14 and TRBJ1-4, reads EAGVTQFPSHSVIEKGQTVTLRCDPISGHDNLYWYRRVMGKEIKFLLHFVKESKQDESGMPNNRFLAERTGGTYSTLKVQPAELEDSGVYFCASSQAGMGAANEKLFFGSGTQLSVL.

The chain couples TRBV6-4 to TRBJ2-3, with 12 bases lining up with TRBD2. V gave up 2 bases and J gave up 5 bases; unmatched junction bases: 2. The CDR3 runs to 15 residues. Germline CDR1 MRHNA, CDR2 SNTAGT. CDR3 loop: CASSDGGLAGDTQYF. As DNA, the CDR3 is TGTGCCAGCAGTGACGGGGGACTAGCGGGAGATACGCAGTATTTT.

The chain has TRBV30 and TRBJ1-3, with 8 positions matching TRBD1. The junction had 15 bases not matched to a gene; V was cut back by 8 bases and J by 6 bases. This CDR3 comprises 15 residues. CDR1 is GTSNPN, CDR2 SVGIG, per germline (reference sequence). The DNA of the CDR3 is TGTGCCCAGACAGGGGCCGCACGGGGAGCAAACACCATATATTTT. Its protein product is CAQTGAARGANTIYF.

The CDR3 DNA reads as TGTGCCAGCAGTTTGCAGGGGGCGGATGGCTACACCTTC. Its protein is CASSLQGADGYTF. This chain uses TRBV28 with TRBJ1-2, with 8 bases identical to TRBD1. Germline loops: CDR1 MDHEN, CDR2 SYDVKM. The CDR3 is made up of 13 amino acids. Trimming removed 3 bases from V and 6 bases from J; junction bases left unmatched: 3.

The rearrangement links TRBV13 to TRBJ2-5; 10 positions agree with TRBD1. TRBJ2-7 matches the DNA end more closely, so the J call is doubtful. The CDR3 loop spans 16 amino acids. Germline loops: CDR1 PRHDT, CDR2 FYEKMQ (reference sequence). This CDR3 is CASSSAVGDRGSEQYF. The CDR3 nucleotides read TGTGCCAGCAGCTCAGCTGTGGGGGACAGGGGTTCCGAGCAGTACTTC.

For the CDR3, the DNA is TGTGCCAGCAGCTTGGGGGCTGGGAACACTGAAGCTTTCTTT. As protein: CASSLGAGNTEAFF. This chain links TRBV5-6 with TRBJ1-1; D gene ambiguous. This CDR3 is 14 amino acids long. Trimming cost V 0 bases and J 1 base, with 7 bases left between them. Germline loops: CDR1 SGHDT, CDR2 YYEEEE.

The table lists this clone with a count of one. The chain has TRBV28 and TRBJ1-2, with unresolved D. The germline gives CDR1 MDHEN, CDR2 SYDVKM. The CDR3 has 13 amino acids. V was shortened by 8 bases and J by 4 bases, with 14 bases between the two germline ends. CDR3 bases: TGTGCCAGCTCCCATTTGGAGAGCTATGGCTACACCTTC. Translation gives CASSHLESYGYTF.

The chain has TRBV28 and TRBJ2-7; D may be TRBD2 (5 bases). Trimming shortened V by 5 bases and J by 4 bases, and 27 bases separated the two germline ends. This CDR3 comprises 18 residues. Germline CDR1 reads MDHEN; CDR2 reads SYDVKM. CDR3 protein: CASSPVAVFGSGIYEQYF. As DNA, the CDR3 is TGTGCCAGCAGTCCTGTGGCCGTGTTTGGGTCCGGGATATACGAGCAGTACTTC.

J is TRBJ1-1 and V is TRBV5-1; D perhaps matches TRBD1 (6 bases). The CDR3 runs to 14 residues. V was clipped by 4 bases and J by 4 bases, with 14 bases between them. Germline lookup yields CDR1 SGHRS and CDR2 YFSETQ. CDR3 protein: CASSPTRGTTEAFF. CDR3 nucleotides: TGCGCCAGCAGCCCCACTAGGGGGACCACTGAAGCTTTCTTT.

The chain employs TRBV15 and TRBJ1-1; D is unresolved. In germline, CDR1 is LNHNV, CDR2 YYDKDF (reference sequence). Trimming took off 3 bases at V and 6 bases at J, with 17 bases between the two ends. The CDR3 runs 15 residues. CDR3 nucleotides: TGTGCCACCAGCAGGGACCAGAACCTCGGGGCTGAAGCTTTCTTT. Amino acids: CATSRDQNLGAEAFF.

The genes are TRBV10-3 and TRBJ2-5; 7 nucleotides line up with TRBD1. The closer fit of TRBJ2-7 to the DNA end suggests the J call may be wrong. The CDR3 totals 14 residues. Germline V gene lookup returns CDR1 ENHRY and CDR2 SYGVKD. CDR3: CAISSPGQPYEQYF. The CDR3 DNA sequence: TGTGCCATCAGTTCCCCGGGACAGCCCTACGAGCAGTACTTC.

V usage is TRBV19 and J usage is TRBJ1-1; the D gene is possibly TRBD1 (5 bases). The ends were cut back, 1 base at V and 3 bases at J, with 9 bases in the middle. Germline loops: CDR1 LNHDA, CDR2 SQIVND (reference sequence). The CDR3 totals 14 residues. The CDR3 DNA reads TGTGCCAGTAGTATAGCCGGGGGTTACACTGAAGCTTTCTTT. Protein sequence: CASSIAGGYTEAFF. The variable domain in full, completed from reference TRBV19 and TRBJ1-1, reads DGGITQSPKYLFRKEGQNVTLSCEQNLNHDAMYWYRQDPGQGLRLIYYSQIVNDFQKGDIAEGYSVSREKKESFPLTVTSAQKNPTAFYLCASSIAGGYTEAFFGQGTRLTVV.

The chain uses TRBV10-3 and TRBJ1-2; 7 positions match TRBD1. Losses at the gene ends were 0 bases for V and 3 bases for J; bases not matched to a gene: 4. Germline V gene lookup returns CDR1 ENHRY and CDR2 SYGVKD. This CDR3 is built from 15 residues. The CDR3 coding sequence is TGTGCCATCAGTGAGTCAAAGGGGGCGCACTATGGCTACACCTTC. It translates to CAISESKGAHYGYTF.

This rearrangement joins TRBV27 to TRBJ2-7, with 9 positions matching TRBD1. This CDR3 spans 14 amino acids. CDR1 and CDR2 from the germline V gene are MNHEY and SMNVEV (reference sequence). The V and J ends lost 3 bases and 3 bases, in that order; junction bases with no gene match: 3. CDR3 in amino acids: CASSLKGQGYEQYF. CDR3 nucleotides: TGTGCCAGCAGTTTGAAGGGACAGGGCTACGAGCAGTACTTC.

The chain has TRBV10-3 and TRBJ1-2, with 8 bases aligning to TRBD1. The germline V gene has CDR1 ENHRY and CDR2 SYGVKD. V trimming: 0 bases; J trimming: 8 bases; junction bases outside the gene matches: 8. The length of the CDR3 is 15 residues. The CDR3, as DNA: TGTGCCATCAGTGAGTCGAGGGACAGGACCGTCGGCTACACCTTC. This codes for CAISESRDRTVGYTF.

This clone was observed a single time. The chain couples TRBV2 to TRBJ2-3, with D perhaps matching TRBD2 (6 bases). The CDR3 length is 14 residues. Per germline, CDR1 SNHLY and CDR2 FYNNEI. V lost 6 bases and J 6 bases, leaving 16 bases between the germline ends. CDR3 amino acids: CASRPGDYLDTQYF. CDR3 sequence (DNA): TGTGCCAGCAGGCCGGGAGATTATTTGGATACGCAGTATTTT.

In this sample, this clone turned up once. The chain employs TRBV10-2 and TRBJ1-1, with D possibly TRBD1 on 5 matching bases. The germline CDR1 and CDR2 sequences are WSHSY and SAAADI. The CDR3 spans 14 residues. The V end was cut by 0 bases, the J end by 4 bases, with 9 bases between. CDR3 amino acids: CASSESSRGTEAFF. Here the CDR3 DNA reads TGCGCCAGCAGTGAGTCTTCAAGGGGCACTGAAGCTTTCTTT.